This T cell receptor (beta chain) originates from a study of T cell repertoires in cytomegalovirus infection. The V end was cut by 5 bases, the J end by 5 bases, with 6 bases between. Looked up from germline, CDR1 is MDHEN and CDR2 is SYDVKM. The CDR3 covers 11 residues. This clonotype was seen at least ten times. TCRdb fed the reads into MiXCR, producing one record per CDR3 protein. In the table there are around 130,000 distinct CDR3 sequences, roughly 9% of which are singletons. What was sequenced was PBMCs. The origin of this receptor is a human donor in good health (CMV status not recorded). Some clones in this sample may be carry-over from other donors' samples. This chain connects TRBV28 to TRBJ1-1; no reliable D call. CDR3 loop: CASSRGTEAFF. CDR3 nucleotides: TGTGCCAGCAGTCGAGGGACTGAAGCTTTCTTT.